This T cell receptor beta chain was sequenced for a study of blood T cell repertoires in COVID-19. In the authors' workflow: Amplified reference gene primers provided the basis for estimating nucleated cell counts. The method was immunoSEQ multiplex PCR; TCRdb's version includes in-frame clones alone and lacks a portion of them. Clone size and V and J calls were adopted from that table, with D and trimming inferred from the DNA. Of 60,000 to 75,000 clones in the sample, about four fifths are singletons; the top ten hold 9% to 10%. This CDR3 has 20 amino acids. Germline V lookup: CDR1 KGHSH, CDR2 LQKENI. With V trimmed by 1 base and J by 0 bases, 14 bases remained unmatched.

The sample taken for sequencing was peripheral blood. This receptor was obtained from a woman older than 75 with acute or convalescent COVID-19. This chain joins TRBV18 and TRBJ2-1; TRBD2 matches at 8 bases. CDR3 residues: CASSPQGSSGYSYSYNEQFF. For the CDR3, the DNA is TGTGCCAGCTCACCACAGGGTTCTAGCGGGTATTCTTACTCCTACAATGAGCAGTTCTTC.